These 16 T cell receptor beta chains originate from one sample sequenced in a study of T cell responses to AZD1222 COVID-19 vaccine. Repertoires were generated with immunoSEQ multiplex PCR, while TCRdb's copy carries only in-frame clones and drops some. This sample has around 200,000 clones, with 90% to 95% found just once. Sequencing was performed on peripheral blood, taken 28 days after the second AZD1222 dose. Receptor source: an adult who received the AZD1222 COVID-19 vaccine.

This chain links TRBV6-5 with TRBJ1-2; a possible D gene is TRBD1 (6 bases). The CDR3 has 15 amino acids. The germline V gene encodes CDR1 MNHEY and CDR2 SVGAGI. V was cut by 6 bases and J by 6 bases, with 20 bases left in between. CDR3 nucleotide sequence: TGTGCCAGCAGCTCCGCCGGGGCAGGGGATAATGGCTACACCTTC. This gives the protein CASSSAGAGDNGYTF.

This chain links TRBV19 with TRBJ1-3, with D perhaps matching TRBD1 (5 bases). The CDR3 runs 14 residues. V lost 7 bases to trimming and J lost 0 bases, with 10 bases between them. From germline, CDR1 is LNHDA and CDR2 SQIVND (reference sequence). CDR3 DNA: TGTGCCAGTACCCCAGGGAACTCTGGAAACACCATATATTTT. As protein: CASTPGNSGNTIYF.

The rearrangement uses TRBV19 and TRBJ1-2; no definite D call. CDR3 size: 15 residues. Germline CDR1 and CDR2: LNHDA and SQIVND (reference sequence). Trimming removed 1 base from V and 3 bases from J, with 12 bases in between. CDR3 region: CASSIVGPADYGYTF. In nucleotides, the CDR3 is TGTGCCAGTAGTATAGTTGGGCCCGCGGACTATGGCTACACCTTC.

This chain joins TRBV30 and TRBJ1-5; D is possibly TRBD1 (6 bases). CDR3 length: 13 amino acids. Per the germline V gene, CDR1 is GTSNPN and CDR2 is SVGIG (reference sequence). With 8 bases removed from V and 5 bases from J, the gap between germline ends came to 16 bases. CDR3 protein: CAGAQGLDQPQHF. The CDR3 coding sequence is TGTGCCGGTGCACAGGGTCTAGATCAGCCCCAGCATTTT.

The V gene is TRBV5-1, the J gene TRBJ2-7; maybe TRBD1 (5 bases). CDR3 size: 12 residues. CDR1 SGHRS and CDR2 YFSETQ come from the germline V gene. V was clipped by 3 bases and J by 4 bases, with 8 bases between them. CDR3 sequence reads: CASSSDSYEQYF. The CDR3 DNA reads as TGCGCCAGCAGCTCAGACAGTTACGAGCAGTACTTC.

This rearrangement joins TRBV18 to TRBJ1-4; maybe TRBD1 (5 bases). Germline CDR1 and CDR2: KGHSH and LQKENI. The CDR3 totals 17 residues. V was shortened by 1 base and J by 3 bases, with 15 bases between the two germline ends. CDR3: CASSPLFGGLANEKLFF. CDR3 nucleotides: TGTGCCAGCTCACCACTTTTCGGGGGTCTAGCTAATGAAAAACTGTTTTTT.

The chain couples TRBV7-9 to TRBJ2-6, with D tentatively TRBD2 (5 bases). The CDR3 is 16 amino acids. Germline loops: CDR1 SEHNR, CDR2 FQNEAQ (reference sequence). Trimming stripped 3 bases from V and 0 bases from J, with 9 bases between. CDR3 bases: TGTGCCAGCAGCTTGCGGGTTAGCTCTGGGGCCAACGTCCTGACTTTC. It is translated as CASSLRVSSGANVLTF.

J is TRBJ1-2 and V is TRBV5-1; 7 nucleotides match TRBD1. V shed 0 bases, J shed 4 bases, and the junction held 3 bases outside the gene matches. Germline-derived CDR1 and CDR2 are SGHRS and YFSETQ. The CDR3 has 14 amino acids. Here the CDR3 reads CASSLVSGGYGYTF. CDR3 coding DNA: TGCGCCAGCAGCTTGGTATCAGGGGGCTATGGCTACACCTTC. Full variable domain (rest looked up from reference TRBV5-1 and TRBJ1-2): KAGVTQTPRYLIKTRGQQVTLSCSPISGHRSVSWYQQTPGQGLQFLFEYFSETQRNKGNFPGRFSGRQFSNSRSEMNVSTLELGDSALYLCASSLVSGGYGYTFGSGTRLTVV.

The chain uses TRBV11-3 and TRBJ2-2, with D unresolved. Between the trimmed V and J ends, which lost 3 bases and 7 bases, there was a span of 9 bases. CDR3 length: 13 residues. From germline, CDR1 is SGHNT and CDR2 YENEEA. In DNA, the CDR3 is TGTGCCAGCAGCTTCGTCACCGGCGGGGAGCTGTTTTTT. It yields the protein CASSFVTGGELFF.

The chain has TRBV19 and TRBJ2-3; TRBD1 is a possible D gene (5 bases). Germline lookup yields CDR1 LNHDA and CDR2 SQIVND (reference sequence). The CDR3 runs 16 residues. The germline V and J ends were trimmed by 6 bases and 1 base, with 17 bases remaining between them. Here the CDR3 DNA reads TGTGCCAGTAGCCGCAGGGATGGCATCGGCACAGATACGCAGTATTTT. This encodes CASSRRDGIGTDTQYF.

This rearrangement joins TRBV7-2 to TRBJ2-1, with 11 bases fitting TRBD1. The V segment lost 5 bases and the J segment 2 bases; nucleotides outside the gene matches: 5. The length of the CDR3 is 16 residues. Germline lookup yields CDR1 SGHTA and CDR2 FQGNSA. CDR3 DNA sequence: TGTGCCAGCAGCACCCGGGACAGGGGGGCCTACAATGAGCAGTTCTTC. It yields the protein CASSTRDRGAYNEQFF.

J is TRBJ2-7 and V is TRBV5-1, with D perhaps matching TRBD2 (6 bases). The CDR3 sequence is 17 residues long. Trimming cost V 3 bases and J 2 bases, with 21 bases left between them. Germline V CDR1 and CDR2: SGHRS, YFSETQ. The DNA for the CDR3 is TGCGCCAGCAGCTCGCTTCCGACCGGGGGACCCACCTACGAGCAGTACTTC. Amino acid sequence: CASSSLPTGGPTYEQYF. Full variable domain (missing parts from reference TRBV5-1 and TRBJ2-7): KAGVTQTPRYLIKTRGQQVTLSCSPISGHRSVSWYQQTPGQGLQFLFEYFSETQRNKGNFPGRFSGRQFSNSRSEMNVSTLELGDSALYLCASSSLPTGGPTYEQYFGPGTRLTVT.

As for this clone: One end of the junction does not line up with germline, which may come from a read error. The chain combines TRBV2 with TRBJ1-5; 11 bases map to TRBD1. This CDR3 is 14 amino acids long. Germline values: CDR1 SNHLY, CDR2 FYNNEI. The CDR3 spells CASSEGTGGKPQHF. CDR3 coding DNA: TGTGCCAGCAGCGAAGGGACAGGGGGGAAGCCCCAGCATTTT.

This sequence joins TRBV19 and TRBJ1-1; D call uncertain. Germline V CDR1 and CDR2: LNHDA, SQIVND (reference sequence). Deletions cut 3 bases from V and 5 bases from J, with 7 bases between. CDR3 length: 12 residues. For the CDR3, the DNA is TGTGCCAGTAGTATGCTGGGAACTGAAGCTTTCTTT. This encodes CASSMLGTEAFF.

This chain connects TRBV3-1 (or the pseudogene TRBV3-2) to TRBJ2-1; tentative D call: TRBD2 (5 bases). The CDR3 contains 16 residues. Per the germline V gene, CDR1 is LGHDT and CDR2 is YNNKEL (reference sequence). Trimming removed 1 base from V and 6 bases from J, with 16 bases in between. CDR3 protein: CASSQGGPTSVNEQFF. DNA for the CDR3: TGTGCCAGCAGCCAAGGTGGCCCCACTAGTGTCAATGAGCAGTTCTTC.

This chain connects TRBV10-2 to TRBJ1-1; 10 bases match TRBD1. V was pared by 0 bases and J by 8 bases, with 9 bases of the junction left unmatched. Germline assignment: CDR1 WSHSY and CDR2 SAAADI. This CDR3 comprises 16 residues. In DNA form, the CDR3 reads TGCGCCAGCAGTGAGTCATCGGACAGGGGGAAAGGAGAAGCTTTCTTT. Its translation is CASSESSDRGKGEAFF.